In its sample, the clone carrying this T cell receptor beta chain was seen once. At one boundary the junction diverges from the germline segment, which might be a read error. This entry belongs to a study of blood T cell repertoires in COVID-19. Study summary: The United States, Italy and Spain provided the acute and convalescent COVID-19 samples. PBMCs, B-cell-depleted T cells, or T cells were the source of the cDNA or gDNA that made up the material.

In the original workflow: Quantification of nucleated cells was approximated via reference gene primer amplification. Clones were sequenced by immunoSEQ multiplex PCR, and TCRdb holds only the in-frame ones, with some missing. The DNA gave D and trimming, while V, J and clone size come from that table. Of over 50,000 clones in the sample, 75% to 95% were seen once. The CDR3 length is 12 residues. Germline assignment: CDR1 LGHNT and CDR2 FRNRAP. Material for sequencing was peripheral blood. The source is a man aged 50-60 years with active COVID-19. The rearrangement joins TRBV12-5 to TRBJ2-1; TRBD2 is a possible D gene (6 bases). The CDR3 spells CASQQASEPALF. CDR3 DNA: TGTGCTAGTCAACAGGCTAGCGAGCCGGCACTCTTC.